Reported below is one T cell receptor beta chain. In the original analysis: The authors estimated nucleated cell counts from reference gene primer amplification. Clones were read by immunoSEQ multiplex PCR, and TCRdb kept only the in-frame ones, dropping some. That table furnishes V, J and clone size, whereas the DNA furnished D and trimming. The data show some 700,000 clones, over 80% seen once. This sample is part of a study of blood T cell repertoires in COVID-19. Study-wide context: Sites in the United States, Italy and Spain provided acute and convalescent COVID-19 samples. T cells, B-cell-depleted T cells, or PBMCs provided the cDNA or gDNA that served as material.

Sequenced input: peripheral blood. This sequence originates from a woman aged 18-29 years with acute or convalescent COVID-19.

This chain's CDR3 is CASSLTAINYEQYF. The CDR3 DNA sequence: TGTGCCAGCAGTTTGACAGCCATTAACTACGAGCAGTACTTC. The V gene is TRBV27, the J gene TRBJ2-7; a possible D gene is TRBD1 (5 bases). This CDR3 comprises 14 residues. Trimming cost V 3 bases and J 3 bases, with 12 bases left between them. Germline CDR1 MNHEY, CDR2 SMNVEV (reference sequence).